This T cell receptor (beta chain) was found in a study of type 1 regulatory T cells (dated by TCRdb to the early 2020s). Some background on the complete study: An in vitro protocol by which a Tr1-enriched, alloantigen-specific CD4 T cell product named T-allo10 was generated was characterized in the study. Patients with hematological malignancies who were receiving allogeneic hematopoietic stem cell transplantation were the group in which T-allo10 was being clinically evaluated.

Sequences MDHEN (CDR1) and SYDVKM (CDR2) are obtained from the germline V gene. V gives up 3 bases and J gives up 2 bases, and the segment between their germline ends measures 11 bases. The CDR3 runs 14 residues from the cysteine to the phenylalanine. Of the read, only the CDR3 DNA is kept; its 42 bases are in frame from base 1. The reads were generated on an Illumina MiSeq. TCRdb passed the public sequencing reads through fastp at Q25 and MiXCR, retaining productive beta sequences. CDR3 protein sequences are deduplicated, and each keeps its most common genes and DNA. A total of tens of thousands of distinct CDR3 sequences appear in this sample, less than 50% of them only once. The ten biggest clones cover around 4.8% of the sample. This clonotype has just a few counts. Its antigen is unknown. No base-level quality is on record; no much larger clone is a single base apart.

The sequence was obtained from a human donor in good health. The chain is encoded by TRBV28 joined to TRBJ2-7; the D gene cannot be resolved reliably. The sample was cultured T cells, either the whole culture or a sorted T cell fraction (not recorded which). The CDR3 in this case is CASSFGVLTYEQYF. The DNA sequence is TGTGCCAGCAGTTTTGGTGTACTAACCTACGAGCAGTACTTC.